This passage covers 18 T cell receptor beta chains from one sample sequenced in a study of T cells in Graves' hyperthyroidism and ophthalmopathy. The source material, RNA transcripts, was used to amplify TCR beta CDR3 regions. RT-PCR in the first round (using the HTBI primer set) targeted the TCR CDR3. Via MiXCR, TCRdb re-called the multiplex PCR reads, giving one row per CDR3 protein. This table holds approximately 510,000 distinct CDR3 sequences, 46% found once. Sequencing was done on a sample of peripheral blood or thyroid tissue (not recorded which). The source is an adult woman with Graves' disease, either hyperthyroidism or ophthalmopathy (not recorded which).

This clonotype has ten or more counts. This chain joins TRBV25-1 and TRBJ2-2, with a weak D call TRBD2 (5 bases). Germline V gene sequence: CDR1 MGHDK, CDR2 SYGVNS. The germline V and J ends were trimmed by 7 bases and 1 base, with 10 bases remaining between them. The CDR3 runs 14 residues. The CDR3 DNA is TGTGCCAGCATGGGGAGCGGGAACACCGGGGAGCTGTTTTTT. Its translation is CASMGSGNTGELFF.

This clonotype has a handful of counts. The chain combines TRBV6-1 with TRBJ2-7; TRBD1 agrees at 10 bases. Germline trimming cut 8 bases from V and 2 bases from J; bases unmatched to any gene: 6. Germline CDR1 and CDR2: MNHNS and SASEGT. There are 14 residues in the CDR3. CDR3 DNA sequence: TGTGCCAGCGTTGGACAGGGGGTAACCTACGAGCAGTACTTC. Residues: CASVGQGVTYEQYF.

Comments on this clonotype: The junction differs from germline at one of its ends, possibly a read error. The chain links TRBV11-1 to TRBJ2-5; D is unclear. The germline V gene encodes CDR1 SGHAT and CDR2 FQDESV (reference sequence). The CDR3 runs to 16 residues. The CDR3 is CASSQEIPATGGTQYF. CDR3 DNA sequence: TGCGCCAGCAGCCAAGAAATCCCAGCGACGGGTGGGACCCAGTACTTC.

This chain connects TRBV20-1 to TRBJ2-5, with D maybe TRBD1 (6 bases). The CDR3 is 14 residues long. CDR1 is DFQATT, CDR2 SNEGSKA, per germline (reference sequence). V lost 3 bases and J 9 bases, leaving 20 bases between the germline ends. CDR3 bases: TGCAGTGCTAGTCAAGGACAGCCCAATCAGCCCCAGTACTTC. Translating it yields CSASQGQPNQPQYF.

The sample holds many counts of this clonotype. This chain uses TRBV5-1 with TRBJ1-6, with D tentatively TRBD1 (5 bases). This CDR3 has 15 amino acids. CDR1 is SGHRS and CDR2 is YFSETQ in the germline V gene. Trimming removed 3 bases at V and 8 bases at J, with 15 bases between. The CDR3 bases are TGCGCCAGCAGCTCCGACACTCAGGGCGATTCACCCCTCCACTTT. It specifies CASSSDTQGDSPLHF.

This clonotype occurred many times. This chain connects TRBV5-4 to TRBJ2-5, with D unresolved. Germline CDR1 is SGHNT and CDR2 is YYREEE (reference sequence). V was pared by 7 bases and J by 2 bases, with 9 bases between. The CDR3 spans 12 residues. The CDR3 reads CASGDKQETQYF. CDR3 nucleotide sequence: TGTGCCAGCGGAGACAAACAAGAGACCCAGTACTTC.

The rearrangement uses TRBV24-1 and TRBJ2-7; weak D call: TRBD1 (6 bases). CDR1 and CDR2 from the germline V gene are KGHDR and SFDVKD. CDR3 length equals 17 residues. V lost 6 bases and J lost 1, with 21 bases in between. Written as DNA, the CDR3 is TGTGCCACCAGTCCTTCCAAAGACAGGCCTACTTCCTACGAGCAGTACTTC. This gives the protein CATSPSKDRPTSYEQYF.

This clonotype was detected once. The chain uses TRBV7-2 and TRBJ2-5, with D possibly matching TRBD1 (5 bases). The CDR3 length is 16 residues. CDR1 and CDR2 from the germline V gene are SGHTA and FQGNSA. V was pared by 3 bases and J by 5 bases, with 19 bases between. For the CDR3, the DNA is TGTGCCAGCAGCTTCCTCCTGGGGCCAAACCTCGAGACCCAGTACTTC. Amino acids: CASSFLLGPNLETQYF.

This clonotype was seen ten or more times. V gene TRBV5-1 combines with J gene TRBJ2-2; D possibly corresponds to TRBD2 (5 bases). Germline lookup yields CDR1 SGHRS and CDR2 YFSETQ. This CDR3 is built from 14 residues. V was clipped by 4 bases and J by 4 bases, with 11 bases between them. CDR3 protein: CASSKAAGTGELFF. DNA of the CDR3: TGCGCCAGCAGCAAGGCCGCGGGCACCGGGGAGCTGTTTTTT.

This clonotype appeared many times. The gene calls are TRBV19 and TRBJ2-5, with TRBD1 matching over 7 bases. The CDR3 totals 14 residues. Germline V gene data show CDR1 as LNHDA and CDR2 as SQIVND (reference sequence). V shed 6 bases and J 5 bases; nucleotides not matched to a gene: 9. The CDR3, as DNA: TGTGCCAGTAGCCCGGGACAGATTAAGGAGACCCAGTACTTC. Translation gives CASSPGQIKETQYF.

This clonotype came up many times. The chain is built from TRBV20-1 and TRBJ1-5, with TRBD1 as a possible D gene (5 bases). The CDR3 is made up of 13 amino acids. V shed 3 bases and J shed 5 bases, with 11 bases lying between them. From germline, CDR1 is DFQATT and CDR2 SNEGSKA (reference sequence). CDR3 DNA sequence: TGCAGTGCTAGCGGGGGGTACGATCAGCCCCAGCATTTT. Amino acids: CSASGGYDQPQHF.

This sequence joins TRBV9 and TRBJ1-5; D is unclear. V lost 5 bases and J 11 bases, leaving 23 bases between the germline ends. Germline CDR1 is SGDLS and CDR2 is YYNGEE. This CDR3 region has 15 residues. The CDR3 sequence: CASSEAPSVLVAQHF. The CDR3 nucleotides are TGTGCCAGCAGTGAAGCTCCTAGTGTCCTTGTGGCCCAGCATTTT.

This clonotype appeared many times. This chain links TRBV7-3 with TRBJ2-7; a weak D match, TRBD1 (6 bases). V lost 4 bases and J 1 base, leaving 11 bases between the germline ends. Germline values: CDR1 SGHTA, CDR2 FQGTGA. This CDR3 spans 14 amino acids. The CDR3 is CASSSSQGSYEQYF. CDR3 in DNA: TGTGCCAGCAGCTCGTCGCAGGGGTCCTACGAGCAGTACTTC.

The chain carries TRBV5-4 and TRBJ2-2; 7 positions match TRBD1. The trim removed 4 bases at V and 4 bases at J, leaving 10 bases unmatched. This CDR3 comprises 16 residues. CDR1 is SGHNT, CDR2 YYREEE, per germline (reference sequence). DNA for the CDR3: TGTGCCAGCAGCACAATACAGGGGAGCGGCACCGGGGAGCTGTTTTTT. Translation: CASSTIQGSGTGELFF.

This clonotype was detected ten times or more. V and J are TRBV20-1 and TRBJ1-1; maybe TRBD1 (6 bases). Germline V gene sequence: CDR1 DFQATT, CDR2 SNEGSKA (reference sequence). Trimming removed 4 bases from V and 0 bases from J, with 9 bases in between. This CDR3 has 13 residues. CDR3 sequence: CSAKDSMNTEAFF. The CDR3 nucleotides are TGCAGTGCTAAGGACAGCATGAACACTGAAGCTTTCTTT.

V gene TRBV7-8 combines with J gene TRBJ2-5, with 15 positions matching TRBD2. The CDR3 is 17 amino acids. CDR1 is SGHVS, CDR2 FQNEAQ, per germline. The V and J ends lost 7 bases and 0 bases, in that order; junction bases with no gene match: 6. The DNA for the CDR3 is TGTGCCAGCATCGGGACTAGCGGGAGGTCGTACCAAGAGACCCAGTACTTC. This encodes CASIGTSGRSYQETQYF.

This chain joins TRBV19 and TRBJ2-2; D perhaps matches TRBD1 (6 bases). There are 15 residues in the CDR3. The V end lost 5 bases, the J end lost 3 bases, and 13 bases lay between the germline ends. Germline V gene sequence: CDR1 LNHDA, CDR2 SQIVND (reference sequence). CDR3 residues: CASSLSGADTGELFF. The CDR3, as DNA: TGTGCCAGTAGTTTATCAGGGGCAGACACCGGGGAGCTGTTTTTT.

This clonotype was recorded at least ten times. The chain joins TRBV7-2 to TRBJ2-7, with 12 bases that match TRBD2. The CDR3 has 15 amino acids. Germline assignment: CDR1 SGHTA and CDR2 FQGNSA. V shed 4 bases, J shed 5 bases, and the junction held 6 bases outside the gene matches. In DNA form, the CDR3 reads TGTGCCAGCAGCTGGACTAGCGGGATTAGTAACGAGCAGTACTTC. Encoded protein: CASSWTSGISNEQYF.